This T cell receptor (beta chain) was documented in a study of blood T cell repertoires in COVID-19. Study background: Both acute and convalescent COVID-19 samples were obtained from the United States, Italy and Spain.

This CDR3 has 13 residues. V gave up 8 bases and J gave up 0 bases, with 7 bases separating them. The repertoire was sequenced with immunoSEQ multiplex PCR; TCRdb's copy has only in-frame clones and lacks some. Of some 320,000 clones listed, roughly nine tenths are singletons. Individuals drawn from 20 to 25 US areas were about 18 to 89 years old. This clone appeared once. The chain links TRBV12-3 or TRBV12-4 to TRBJ1-4; D unresolved. The origin of this receptor is a man between 60 and 70 years old who had recovered from COVID-19. Sequenced material: PBMCs or T cells enriched from blood (not recorded which). As DNA, the CDR3 is TGTGCCAGCCGGGGTACAACTAATGAAAAACTGTTTTTT. Translating it yields CASRGTTNEKLFF.